These T cell receptor beta chains were read from a single sample in a study of blood T cell repertoires in COVID-19. Sequencing used immunoSEQ multiplex PCR; TCRdb keeps in-frame clones, though not all of them. The sample records some 170,000 clones, just under 90% being singletons. Material for sequencing was peripheral blood. The receptors derive from a woman in her 70s with COVID-19, enrolled during active disease. Each CDR3 is given with its conserved first and last residue. D genes are given only for firm matches. Size is stated for part of the rows, as once, few or many counts, or as a class when the clone is expanded.

v_gene,j_gene,d_gene,abundance,len,CDR3aa,CDR3nt
TRBV20-1,TRBJ2-5,NA,NA,14,CSASARAPRETQYF,TGCAGTGCTAGTGCCAGGGCGCCCCGGGAGACCCAGTACTTC
TRBV5-6,TRBJ1-2,NA,NA,13,CASSLGQNYGYTF,TGTGCCAGCAGCTTGGGACAGAACTATGGCTACACCTTC
TRBV7-8,TRBJ2-2,NA,NA,15,CASSLGLANTGELFF,TGTGCCAGCAGCTTAGGTCTAGCTAACACCGGGGAGCTGTTTTTT
TRBV20-1,TRBJ1-2,NA,NA,11,CSARGGEGYTF,TGCAGTGCTAGGGGAGGGGAAGGCTACACCTTC
TRBV5-5,TRBJ2-7,TRBD2,NA,15,CASSLDSGVVREQYF,TGTGCCAGCAGCTTGGATAGCGGGGTTGTGCGAGAGCAGTACTTC
TRBV18,TRBJ1-5,TRBD1,NA,15,CASSPGQGDNQPQHF,TGTGCCAGCTCACCGGGACAGGGGGACAATCAGCCCCAGCATTTT
TRBV30,TRBJ2-1,NA,NA,16,CAWSVLDGSSYNEQFF,TGTGCCTGGAGTGTACTCGACGGGAGCTCCTACAATGAGCAGTTCTTC
TRBV2,TRBJ1-3,NA,NA,14,CASILDISGNTIYF,TGTGCCAGCATCCTGGACATCTCTGGAAACACCATATATTTT
TRBV10-3,TRBJ2-2,TRBD2,NA,14,CATRAGAATGELFF,TGTGCCACTCGAGCGGGAGCGGCCACCGGGGAGCTGTTTTTT
TRBV2,TRBJ1-2,NA,once,12,CASSDRNYGYTF,TGTGCCAGCAGTGACAGGAACTATGGCTACACCTTC
TRBV9,TRBJ1-1,NA,NA,13,CASSQYMNTEAFF,TGTGCCAGCAGTCAGTACATGAACACTGAAGCTTTCTTT
TRBV25-1,TRBJ1-2,TRBD1,NA,13,CASSDHRGHGYTF,TGTGCCAGCAGTGACCACAGGGGCCACGGCTACACCTTC
TRBV4-1,TRBJ2-3,NA,NA,14,CASSQTQGSDTQYF,TGCGCCAGCAGCCAAACTCAGGGGTCAGATACGCAGTATTTT
TRBV7-2,TRBJ2-3,NA,NA,14,CASSFGGNTDTQYF,TGTGCCAGCAGCTTCGGAGGTAACACAGATACGCAGTATTTT
TRBV30,TRBJ1-6,NA,NA,15,CAWRIGPSRNSPLHF,TGTGCCTGGAGAATCGGCCCATCTAGGAATTCACCCCTCCACTTT
TRBV6-5,TRBJ1-1,NA,NA,13,CASNIQGSTEAFF,TGTGCCAGCAACATACAGGGATCCACTGAAGCTTTCTTT
TRBV27,TRBJ2-7,TRBD2,NA,15,CASSPSTSGTFEQYF,TGTGCCAGCAGTCCATCGACTAGCGGGACTTTCGAGCAGTACTTC
TRBV14,TRBJ2-1,NA,NA,15,CASSSQGSSYNEQFF,TGTGCCAGCAGCTCACAGGGTAGTTCCTACAATGAGCAGTTCTTC
TRBV6-1,TRBJ1-1,NA,NA,15,CASSEAQIANTEAFF,TGTGCCAGCAGTGAAGCGCAGATAGCGAACACTGAAGCTTTCTTT
TRBV27,TRBJ2-1,TRBD1,NA,13,CASSMTGEYEQFF,TGTGCCAGCAGTATGACAGGGGAATACGAGCAGTTCTTC
TRBV27,TRBJ2-3,TRBD2,once,15,CASSATGASGNTQYF,TGTGCCAGCAGTGCAACCGGGGCCAGCGGGAATACGCAGTATTTT
TRBV7-2,TRBJ2-5,NA,once,13,CASSLDRVETQYF,TGTGCCAGCAGCTTAGATCGGGTTGAGACCCAGTACTTC